These 32 T cell receptor beta chains originate from one sample sequenced in a study of blood T cells in healthy people across ages. The second PCR ran roughly 7 to 12 cycles with a sample-barcoded 5' primer and J-beta primers. TCRdb re-called the 5' RACE reads with MiXCR, one entry per CDR3 protein. The sample lists approximately 810,000 distinct CDR3 sequences; 29% were seen once. Sequences were obtained from blood. The source of these receptors is a woman of 80 years or more in good health.

This clonotype appeared many times. The chain joins TRBV11-2 to TRBJ2-3; D possibly uses TRBD1 or TRBD2 (5 bases each). The length of the CDR3 is 18 residues. Germline V lookup: CDR1 SGHAT, CDR2 FQNNGV. Trimming left V 2 bases short and J 2 bases short, with 20 bases between. The CDR3 protein is CASSLYPWQGEYTDTQYF. The DNA for the CDR3 is TGTGCCAGCAGCTTATACCCCTGGCAGGGAGAGTACACAGATACGCAGTATTTT.

This clonotype has a count of ten or more. A junction boundary mismatches the germline segment, possibly from a read error. The CDR3 protein is CASSLDRGAFGYTF. The CDR3 coding sequence is TGTGCCAGCAGCCTAGACAGGGGCGCTTTCGGCTACACCTTC. This chain joins TRBV11-2 and TRBJ1-2; 8 bases are a match to TRBD1. The CDR3 is 14 amino acids. The germline CDR1 and CDR2 sequences are SGHAT and FQNNGV.

This clonotype was seen at least ten times. The chain links TRBV6-4 to TRBJ2-1, with D possibly called TRBD1 or TRBD2 (5 bases each). V was cut by 5 bases and J by 10 bases, with 21 bases left in between. The CDR3 extends over 15 amino acids. The germline CDR1 and CDR2 sequences are MRHNA and SNTAGT. Here the CDR3 DNA reads TGTGCCAGCAGTTCCGGGGCGGCCGGGTCTAGGGAGCAGTTCTTC. This translates into CASSSGAAGSREQFF.

As regards this clonotype: This clone may be a read error of a much larger clone one base away. This chain links TRBV28 with TRBJ2-5; D is possibly TRBD2 (7 bases). CDR3 length: 15 amino acids. Germline V gene sequence: CDR1 MDHEN, CDR2 SYDVKM. Trimming left V 6 bases short and J 11 bases short, with 25 bases between. The CDR3 reads CASSLGGHTYNEQYF. CDR3 coding DNA: TGTGCCAGCAGCCTGGGGGGGCACACCTACAATGAGCAGTACTTC.

Notes on this clonotype: An end of the junction differs from the germline gene, which may be a read error. The genes are TRBV20-1 and TRBJ2-1; 11 bases fit TRBD2. Per germline, CDR1 DFQATT and CDR2 SNEGSKA (reference sequence). The CDR3 spans 13 residues. The CDR3 DNA reads as TGCAGTGAGGGACTAGCGGACTACAGTGAGCAGTTCTTC. Encoded protein: CSEGLADYSEQFF.

This clonotype was detected a few times. Being one base from a much bigger clone, this may be a read error. The rearrangement uses TRBV5-1 and TRBJ2-5, with a tentative D call TRBD2 (5 bases). Germline V gene sequence: CDR1 SGHRS, CDR2 YFSETQ. The CDR3 totals 16 residues. This chain's CDR3 is CAGSQRSSGFQETQYF. The DNA for the CDR3 is TGCGCCGGCAGCCAAAGGTCCAGCGGATTCCAAGAGACCCAGTACTTC.

This clonotype was seen many times. The chain carries TRBV28 and TRBJ2-7; a weak D match, TRBD2 (5 bases). The CDR3 is 15 amino acids. V was pared by 8 bases and J by 6 bases, with 23 bases between. From germline, CDR1 is MDHEN and CDR2 SYDVKM. Here the CDR3 DNA reads TGTGCCAGCGGATTGGCCAGCGGTGGCCCCTCCGAGCAGTACTTC. It is translated as CASGLASGGPSEQYF.

This clonotype was counted at least ten times. CDR3 coding DNA: TGTGCCAGCAGCTCCCGGACAGAAGAGACCCAGTACTTC. Its protein product is CASSSRTEETQYF. The chain links TRBV7-2 to TRBJ2-5; the D gene is possibly TRBD1 (6 bases). The CDR3 consists of 13 residues. Trimming removed 4 bases from V and 3 bases from J, with 9 bases in between. Germline V gene sequence: CDR1 SGHTA, CDR2 FQGNSA.

This clonotype turned up a few times. With a much larger clone just one base away, this may be a read error. The V call is TRBV7-2, the J call TRBJ2-1, with D maybe TRBD1 (6 bases). The assigned J gene may be wrong: the sequence end matches TRBJ2-7 better. Germline CDR1 reads SGHTA; CDR2 reads FQGNSA. The CDR3 has 15 residues. The CDR3 is CASSLGDKHYNEQYF. The CDR3 coding sequence is TGTGCCAGCAGCTTAGGGGACAAGCACTACAATGAGCAGTACTTC.

The gene calls are TRBV6-2 or TRBV6-3 and TRBJ2-3; 14 bases match TRBD2. The CDR3 has 16 residues. J gave up 3 bases and V 5 bases, and 4 bases lay outside the gene matches. CDR1 is MNHEY, CDR2 SVGEGT, per germline. The CDR3 loop reads CASSPTSGGDTDTQYF. The CDR3 DNA follows: TGTGCCAGCAGTCCGACTAGCGGGGGGGATACAGATACGCAGTATTTT.

This clonotype was observed many times. V and J are TRBV6-5 and TRBJ1-5, with unresolved D. The V end lost 6 bases, the J end lost 7 bases, and 16 bases lay between the germline ends. This CDR3 spans 14 amino acids. Germline V CDR1 and CDR2: MNHEY, SVGAGI. The CDR3 protein is CASSIKPLGQPQHF. In DNA, the CDR3 is TGTGCCAGCAGCATAAAACCCCTGGGCCAGCCCCAGCATTTT.

About this clonotype itself: This CDR3 fails to terminate in the conserved phenylalanine or tryptophan, so it likely reflects a read error. The chain links TRBV5-1 to TRBJ1-6; TRBD1 matches at 9 bases. The CDR3 spans 16 residues. Germline lookup yields CDR1 SGHRS and CDR2 YFSETQ. With V trimmed by 3 bases and J by 7 bases, 8 bases remained unmatched. The CDR3 is CASSWGQGNGNSPLHV. DNA of the CDR3: TGCGCCAGCAGCTGGGGACAGGGTAATGGGAATTCACCCCTCCACGTT.

This clonotype appeared many times. J is TRBJ2-1 and V is TRBV7-2; D uncertain. Per germline, CDR1 SGHTA and CDR2 FQGNSA. This CDR3 is 15 amino acids long. The V end was cut by 1 base, the J end by 5 bases, with 12 bases between. The CDR3 loop is CASSLENAKHNEQFF. DNA for the CDR3: TGTGCCAGCAGCTTAGAGAACGCGAAACACAATGAGCAGTTCTTC.

Note on this clonotype: A read error may explain this, as a much larger clone is one base away. V and J are TRBV20-1 and TRBJ2-1; 9 bases agree with TRBD1. CDR1 DFQATT and CDR2 SNEGSKA come from the germline V gene (reference sequence). This CDR3 has 15 residues. The CDR3 coding sequence is TGCAGTGCGCGGCCCCCCGGGACAGGGTTTAATGAGCGGTTCTTC. Translation gives CSARPPGTGFNERFF.

V is TRBV7-9 and J is TRBJ1-6, with a possible D match to TRBD1 (5 bases). The CDR3 is made up of 14 amino acids. The germline gives CDR1 SEHNR, CDR2 FQNEAQ (reference sequence). The V end was cut by 4 bases, the J end by 9 bases, with 13 bases between. CDR3 DNA sequence: TGTGCCAGCAGCTCGAACCAAGGGGTTTCACCCCTCCACTTT. Translated, it gives CASSSNQGVSPLHF.

This clonotype was seen many times. The CDR3, as DNA: TGCAGTGCTAGAGCCGGGACAGGTCCCCCAGATACGCAGTATTTT. Protein sequence: CSARAGTGPPDTQYF. V and J are TRBV20-1 and TRBJ2-3, with 8 bases lining up with TRBD1. CDR3 length equals 15 residues. The J segment lost 4 bases and the V segment lost 1 base, leaving 7 bases of the junction unmatched. Looked up from germline, CDR1 is DFQATT and CDR2 is SNEGSKA (reference sequence).

The table lists this clonotype with many counts. The V gene is TRBV27, the J gene TRBJ1-6; D gene unclear. The CDR3 is 13 amino acids. The V gene's germline CDR1 is MNHEY and CDR2 SMNVEV (reference sequence). Trimming cost V 2 bases and J 11 bases, with 10 bases left between them. The CDR3 reads CASSLSPETPLHF. CDR3 nucleotides: TGTGCCAGCAGTTTAAGTCCGGAGACACCCCTCCACTTT.

There are a few counts of this clonotype. The DNA for the CDR3 is TGTGCCAGCAGTTTGGGCCCGTTAAGAAACACTGAAGCTTTCTTT. Translating gives CASSLGPLRNTEAFF. V gene TRBV6-2 or TRBV6-3 combines with J gene TRBJ1-1, with D hard to call. The V gene lost 4 bases and the J gene lost 2 bases, with 14 bases spanning the gap. The CDR3 spans 15 residues. CDR1 MNHEY and CDR2 SVGEGT come from the germline V gene.

This sequence joins TRBV7-2 and TRBJ2-3; TRBD2 aligns across 8 bases. From germline, CDR1 is SGHTA and CDR2 FQGNSA. The CDR3 extends over 14 amino acids. Trimming cost V 5 bases and J 5 bases; bases outside gene matches: 6. CDR3 DNA sequence: TGTGCCAGCAGCACCCGGGGGGGCGAAGATACGCAGTATTTT. It yields the protein CASSTRGGEDTQYF. Together with reference TRBV7-2 and TRBJ2-3, the CDR3 gives the full variable domain: GAGVSQSPSNKVTEKGKDVELRCDPISGHTALYWYRQSLGQGLEFLIYFQGNSAPDKSGLPSDRFSAERTGGSVSTLTIQRTQQEDSAVYLCASSTRGGEDTQYFGPGTRLTVL.

Regarding this clonotype: Relative to the germline gene, one junction end is altered; a read error may explain this. The J gene is TRBJ1-5, the V gene TRBV7-2, with D perhaps TRBD1 (5 bases). The CDR3 is 15 residues long. Germline V gives CDR1 SGHTA, CDR2 FQGNSA. CDR3 nucleotides: TGTGCCAGCAGCCCAGAGGGGCAGGGCAATCAGCTCCAGCATTTT. Translated: CASSPEGQGNQLQHF.

With regard to this clonotype: This could be a read error, since a much larger clone is one nucleotide away. The V gene is TRBV9, the J gene TRBJ2-4; possible D gene TRBD1, 6 bases. This CDR3 spans 14 amino acids. Trimming took 1 base from V and 13 from J, leaving 18 bases between them. CDR1 is SGDLS and CDR2 is YYNGEE in the germline V gene. For the CDR3, the DNA is TGTGCCAGCAGCGTAACCGAGGGGGTGGGGGAGCAGTACTTC. Translation: CASSVTEGVGEQYF. Based on the CDR3 plus reference TRBV9 and TRBJ2-4, the full variable domain is DSGVTQTPKHLITATGQRVTLRCSPRSGDLSVYWYQQSLDQGLQFLIQYYNGEERAKGNILERFSAQQFPDLHSELNLSSLELGDSALYFCASSVTEGVGEQYFGAGTRLSVL.

The chain joins TRBV2 to TRBJ2-5, with 7 bases that match TRBD2. The CDR3 sequence is 14 residues long. V was clipped by 8 bases and J by 5 bases; unmatched bases: 11. Germline V gene data show CDR1 as SNHLY and CDR2 as FYNNEI. For the CDR3, the DNA is TGTGCCAGCGGGGAGGGGCGGCCCGGGGAGACCCAGTACTTC. This gives the protein CASGEGRPGETQYF. Using reference TRBV2 and TRBJ2-5 for the parts outside the CDR3, the full variable domain is EPEVTQTPSHQVTQMGQEVILRCVPISNHLYFYWYRQILGQKVEFLVSFYNNEISEKSEIFDDQFSVERPDGSNFTLKIRSTKLEDSAMYFCASGEGRPGETQYFGPGTRLLVL.

This clonotype was observed many times. The gene calls are TRBV11-2 and TRBJ2-5, with 11 nucleotides matching TRBD1. Per germline, CDR1 SGHAT and CDR2 FQNNGV. J lost 4 bases, V lost 6 bases, and 13 bases had no gene match. The CDR3 runs to 17 residues. CDR3 bases: TGTGCCAGCAGGGCCGGGACAGGGGGTACTAGGAGAGAGACCCAGTACTTC. Amino acids: CASRAGTGGTRRETQYF.

Regarding this clonotype: Being one base from a much bigger clone, this may be a read error. The V and J genes are TRBV9 and TRBJ2-3; D possibly corresponds to TRBD2 (6 bases). In germline, CDR1 is SGDLS, CDR2 YYNGEE. The CDR3 is 10 residues long. In nucleotides, the CDR3 is TGTGCCCCGGGGGTAGATTCGCAGTATTTT. Its protein is CAPGVDSQYF.

This clonotype was counted many times. This sequence joins TRBV20-1 and TRBJ2-1; 8 bases map to TRBD2. CDR1 and CDR2 from the germline V gene are DFQATT and SNEGSKA (reference sequence). The CDR3 sequence is 13 residues long. The V gene end was trimmed by 6 bases and the J gene end by 7 bases; junction bases not matched to a gene: 8. CDR3 sequence (DNA): TGCAGTGCCCTCCGGGGGGGCCTGAATGAGCAGTTCTTC. Its translation: CSALRGGLNEQFF.

This clonotype was seen a few times. This chain links TRBV6-5 with TRBJ2-5, with D unclear. V lost 0 bases and J 5 bases, leaving 13 bases between the germline ends. The length of the CDR3 is 15 residues. CDR1 and CDR2 (germline): MNHEY, SVGAGI. In nucleotides, the CDR3 is TGTGCCAGCAGTTACTCGACCGCCGGGTCCGAGACCCAGTACTTC. This sequence encodes CASSYSTAGSETQYF.

The rearrangement uses TRBV29-1 and TRBJ1-1; D unresolved. V was pared by 4 bases and J by 0 bases, with 9 bases between. Germline CDR1 SQVTM, CDR2 ANQGSEA. The CDR3 has 13 amino acids. CDR3 sequence (DNA): TGCAGCGTTGCTCGGCGAATGAACACTGAAGCTTTCTTT. Its translation is CSVARRMNTEAFF. Looking up the rest from reference TRBV29-1 and TRBJ1-1 gives the full variable domain: SAVISQKPSRDICQRGTSLTIQCQVDSQVTMMFWYRQQPGQSLTLIATANQGSEATYESGFVIDKFPISRPNLTFSTLTVSNMSPEDSSIYLCSVARRMNTEAFFGQGTRLTVV.

V and J are TRBV5-1 and TRBJ2-3; 9 positions match TRBD2. Germline-derived CDR1 and CDR2 are SGHRS and YFSETQ. The CDR3 contains 18 residues. Losses at the gene ends were 3 bases for V and 3 bases for J; bases not matched to a gene: 14. The DNA of the CDR3 is TGCGCCAGCAGCTCCCCGGCCGATAGCGGGAGTCTTACAGATACGCAGTATTTT. This encodes CASSSPADSGSLTDTQYF.

The sample holds many counts of this clonotype. The CDR3 region is CASSLLLQDKETQYF. The CDR3 DNA sequence: TGTGCCAGCAGCTTATTGCTACAGGATAAAGAGACCCAGTACTTC. The chain combines TRBV7-9 with TRBJ2-5; the D gene is possibly TRBD1 (5 bases). Germline V CDR1 and CDR2: SEHNR, FQNEAQ (reference sequence). The V end was cut by 2 bases, the J end by 3 bases, with 13 bases between. The CDR3 consists of 15 residues.

Only a few counts were recorded for this clonotype. Compared with germline, one end of the junction differs, possibly owing to a read error. The genes are TRBV14 and TRBJ2-2; D not certain. The CDR3 is 14 residues long. CDR1 is SGHDN, CDR2 FVKESK, per germline. The DNA for the CDR3 is TGTGCCAGTAGCCAAGAGTGGGGAACCGGGGAGCTGTTTTTT. It yields the protein CASSQEWGTGELFF. The entire variable domain, with the rest obtained from reference TRBV14 and TRBJ2-2, is as follows: EAGVTQFPSHSVIEKGQTVTLRCDPISGHDNLYWYRRVMGKEIKFLLHFVKESKQDESGMPNNRFLAERTGGTYSTLKVQPAELEDSGVYFCASSQEWGTGELFFGEGSRLTVL.

This clonotype appeared a single time. The chain carries TRBV7-2 and TRBJ2-3; no reliable D call. V was clipped by 1 base and J by 2 bases, with 10 bases between them. The length of the CDR3 is 15 residues. In germline, CDR1 is SGHTA, CDR2 FQGNSA. Written as DNA, the CDR3 is TGTGCCAGCAGCTTAGGGGCCAGCACCACAGATACGCAGTATTTT. Translation: CASSLGASTTDTQYF.

This clonotype appeared a few times. This sequence joins TRBV10-3 and TRBJ2-1; 8 bases align to TRBD2. The CDR3 has 14 amino acids. Germline V gene data show CDR1 as ENHRY and CDR2 as SYGVKD. The V and J ends lost 6 bases and 8 bases, in that order; junction bases with no gene match: 9. CDR3 in amino acids: CAIRGIVAGYEQFF. The CDR3 DNA sequence: TGTGCCATCAGAGGTATAGTAGCGGGGTATGAGCAGTTCTTC.